These 10 T cell receptor beta chains were all obtained from the same sample, sequenced in a study of vaccination effects on CD4 cells after COVID-19. Profiled with immunoSEQ multiplex PCR; TCRdb holds only in-frame clones, not every one. In the table there are more than 35,000 clones, around 72% of which are singletons. For these TCRs, the target antigens are not known. Antigen-specific CD4+ T cells were expanded (with viral peptide pools) by the ViraFEST assay ahead of sequencing. At the end of about ten days of culture, CD4+ T cells were isolated. Infection with SARS-CoV-2 occurred in the person between March and December 2020, and PCR confirmed it. Material: CD4+ T cells from PBMCs cultured with a peptide pool, obtained before COVID-19 vaccination. The receptors were sampled from a human donor who had a prior SARS-CoV-2 infection.

The J gene is TRBJ2-1, the V gene TRBV7-3; 7 positions match TRBD2. With V trimmed by 6 bases and J by 3 bases, 11 bases remained unmatched. The CDR3 has 16 amino acids. CDR1 and CDR2 (germline): SGHTA, FQGTGA. DNA of the CDR3: TGTGCCAGCAGTCGCGGACTAGACTGGGGCTACAATGAGCAGTTCTTC. Protein sequence: CASSRGLDWGYNEQFF.

The chain uses TRBV11-2 and TRBJ1-2; 8 bases match TRBD1. Germline V gene data show CDR1 as SGHAT and CDR2 as FQNNGV. After removal of 5 bases from V and 4 bases from J, the junction contained 12 bases not matched to a gene. This CDR3 is 16 amino acids long. The CDR3, as DNA: TGTGCCAGCAGCCCTAGAGGGACAGGAGATCTCTATGGCTACACCTTC. The encoded protein is CASSPRGTGDLYGYTF.

The genes are TRBV19 and TRBJ1-6, with 9 bases fitting TRBD1. Germline V lookup: CDR1 LNHDA, CDR2 SQIVND (reference sequence). The V and J ends lost 5 bases and 8 bases, in that order; junction bases with no gene match: 7. The CDR3 contains 15 residues. In nucleotides, the CDR3 is TGTGCCAGTAGTGTGAGGACAGGGGACTATTCACCCCTCCACTTT. It translates to CASSVRTGDYSPLHF.

V is TRBV24-1 and J is TRBJ2-1, with 9 bases identical to TRBD2. From germline, CDR1 is KGHDR and CDR2 SFDVKD. CDR3 length: 15 residues. V dropped 4 bases and J dropped 3; count of bases not matched to a gene: 3. The CDR3: CATSERLADYNEQFF. CDR3 DNA sequence: TGTGCCACCAGTGAGCGACTAGCGGACTACAATGAGCAGTTCTTC.

This clone was counted only a few times. The chain uses TRBV4-1 and TRBJ1-6; D not resolved. Germline values: CDR1 MGHRA, CDR2 YSYEKL. V was cut by 0 bases and J by 10 bases, with 7 bases left in between. The CDR3 consists of 13 residues. CDR3 sequence reads: CASSQEIGSPLHF. CDR3 coding DNA: TGCGCCAGCAGCCAAGAAATTGGCTCACCCCTCCACTTT.

The chain couples TRBV27 to TRBJ1-2; possibly TRBD1 for D (5 bases). Per germline, CDR1 MNHEY and CDR2 SMNVEV (reference sequence). The CDR3 spans 13 residues. The V end was cut by 6 bases, the J end by 10 bases, with 18 bases between. CDR3 residues: CASRGGVGRNYTF. For the CDR3, the DNA is TGTGCCAGCAGGGGGGGGGTGGGTCGGAACTACACCTTC.

The genes are TRBV18 and TRBJ2-1; 12 nucleotides line up with TRBD2. Trimming at V came to 4 bases and at J to 4 bases, leaving 8 bases not matched to a gene. This CDR3 is 17 amino acids long. Germline-derived CDR1 and CDR2 are KGHSH and LQKENI. CDR3 DNA sequence: TGTGCCAGCTCACTTCAACTAGCGGGGGGTCTGTACAATGAGCAGTTCTTC. Translating it yields CASSLQLAGGLYNEQFF.

The chain combines TRBV6-5 with TRBJ1-3; D may be TRBD1 (5 bases). Germline assignment: CDR1 MNHEY and CDR2 SVGAGI. CDR3 length equals 13 residues. V was clipped by 7 bases and J by 4 bases, with 11 bases between them. CDR3 sequence: CASIESGGNTIYF. CDR3 coding DNA: TGTGCCAGCATAGAATCAGGGGGAAACACCATATATTTT.

Here the CDR3 reads CASSLHNNANTEAFF. The CDR3 DNA follows: TGTGCCAGCAGCTTACACAATAATGCCAACACTGAAGCTTTCTTT. The V gene is TRBV7-9, the J gene TRBJ1-1, with D unresolved. This CDR3 is 15 amino acids long. Trimming cost V 2 bases and J 2 bases, with 12 bases left between them. Germline assignment: CDR1 SEHNR and CDR2 FQNEAQ (reference sequence).

CDR3 residues: CASSEGFRETQYF. CDR3 nucleotides: TGTGCCAGCAGCGAAGGGTTCCGAGAGACCCAGTACTTC. The V gene is TRBV5-6, the J gene TRBJ2-5; no firm D call. The length of the CDR3 is 13 residues. The V gene's germline CDR1 is SGHDT and CDR2 YYEEEE. Trimming left V 4 bases short and J 4 bases short, with 11 bases between.